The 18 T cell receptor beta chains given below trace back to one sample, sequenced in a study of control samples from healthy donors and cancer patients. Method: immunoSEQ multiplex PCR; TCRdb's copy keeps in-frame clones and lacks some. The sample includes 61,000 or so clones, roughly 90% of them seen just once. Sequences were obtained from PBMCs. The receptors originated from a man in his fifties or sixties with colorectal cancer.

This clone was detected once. The CDR3 DNA reads TGTGCCAGCAGCCAAGATCGAGCGGGGGGGCGGGATGAGCAGTTCTTC. Translating gives CASSQDRAGGRDEQFF. The chain employs TRBV3-1 (or the pseudogene TRBV3-2) and TRBJ2-1; TRBD2 matches 10 bases. Germline V gene data show CDR1 as LGHDT and CDR2 as YNNKEL (reference sequence). V shed 0 bases and J 8 bases; nucleotides not matched to a gene: 7. The CDR3 consists of 16 residues.

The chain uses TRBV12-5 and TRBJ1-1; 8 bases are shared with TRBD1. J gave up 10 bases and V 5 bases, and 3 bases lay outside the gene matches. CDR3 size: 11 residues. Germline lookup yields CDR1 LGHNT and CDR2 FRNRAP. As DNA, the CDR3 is TGTGCTAGTGGTCCAGGACAGGGAGCTTTCTTT. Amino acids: CASGPGQGAFF.

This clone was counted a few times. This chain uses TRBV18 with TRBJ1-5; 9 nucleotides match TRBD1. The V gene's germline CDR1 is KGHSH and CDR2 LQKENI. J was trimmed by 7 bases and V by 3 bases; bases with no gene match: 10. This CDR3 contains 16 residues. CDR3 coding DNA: TGTGCCAGCTCACCCGGGACAGGGAGTTTCATGCAGCCCCAGCATTTT. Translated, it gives CASSPGTGSFMQPQHF.

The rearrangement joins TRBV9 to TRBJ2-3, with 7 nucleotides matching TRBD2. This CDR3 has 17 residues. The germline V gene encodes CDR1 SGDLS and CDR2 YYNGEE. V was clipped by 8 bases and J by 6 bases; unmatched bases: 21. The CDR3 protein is CASGDYEGGGVRDTQYF. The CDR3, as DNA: TGTGCCAGTGGGGACTACGAAGGCGGGGGAGTTAGGGATACGCAGTATTTT.

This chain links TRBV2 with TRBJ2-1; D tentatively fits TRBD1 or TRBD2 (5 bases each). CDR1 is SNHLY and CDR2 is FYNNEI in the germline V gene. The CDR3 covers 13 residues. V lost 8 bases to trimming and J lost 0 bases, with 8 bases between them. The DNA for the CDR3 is TGTGCCAGCGGGGGTGACTCCTACAATGAGCAGTTCTTC. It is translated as CASGGDSYNEQFF.

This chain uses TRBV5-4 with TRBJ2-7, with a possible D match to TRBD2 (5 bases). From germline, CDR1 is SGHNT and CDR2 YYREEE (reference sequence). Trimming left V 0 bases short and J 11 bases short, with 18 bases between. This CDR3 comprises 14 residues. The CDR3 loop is CASSLDSGGPPKYF. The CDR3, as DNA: TGTGCCAGCAGCTTGGATTCTGGCGGGCCCCCAAAGTACTTC. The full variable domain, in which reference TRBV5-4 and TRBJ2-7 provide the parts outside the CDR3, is ETGVTQSPTHLIKTRGQQVTLRCSSQSGHNTVSWYQQALGQGPQFIFQYYREEENGRGNFPPRFSGLQFPNYSSELNVNALELDDSALYLCASSLDSGGPPKYFGPGTRLTVT.

The CDR3 here is CASSHGSGELGYTF. The CDR3 DNA reads as TGTGCCAGCAGCCACGGATCGGGGGAACTCGGCTACACCTTC. The J gene is TRBJ1-2, the V gene TRBV7-3; a weak D match, TRBD1 (5 bases). Per the germline V gene, CDR1 is SGHTA and CDR2 is FQGTGA. V was trimmed by 5 bases and J by 8 bases, leaving 18 bases between them. CDR3 length: 14 amino acids.

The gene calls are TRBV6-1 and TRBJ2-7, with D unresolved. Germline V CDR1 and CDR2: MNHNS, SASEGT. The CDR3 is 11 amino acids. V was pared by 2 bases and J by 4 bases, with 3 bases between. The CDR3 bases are TGTGCCAGCAGTGAATATTACGAGCAGTACTTC. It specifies CASSEYYEQYF.

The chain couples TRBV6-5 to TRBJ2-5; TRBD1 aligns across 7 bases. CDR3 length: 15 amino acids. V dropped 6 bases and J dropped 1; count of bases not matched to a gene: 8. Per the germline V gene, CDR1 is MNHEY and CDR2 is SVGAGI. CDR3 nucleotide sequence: TGTGCCAGCAGGGCCGCCGGGACAGCCCAAGAGACCCAGTACTTC. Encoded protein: CASRAAGTAQETQYF.

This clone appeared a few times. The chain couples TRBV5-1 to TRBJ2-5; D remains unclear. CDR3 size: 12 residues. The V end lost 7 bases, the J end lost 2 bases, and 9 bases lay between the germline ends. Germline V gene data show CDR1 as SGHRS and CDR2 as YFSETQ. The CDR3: CASRPEQETQYF. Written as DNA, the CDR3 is TGCGCCAGCCGGCCTGAACAAGAGACCCAGTACTTC.

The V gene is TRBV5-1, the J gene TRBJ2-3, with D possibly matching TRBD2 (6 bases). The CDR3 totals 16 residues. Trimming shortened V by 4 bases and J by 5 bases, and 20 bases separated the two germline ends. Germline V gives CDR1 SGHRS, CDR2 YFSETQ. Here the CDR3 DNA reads TGCGCCAGCAGCCACCAAACCGGGGGTTCCGGAGATACGCAGTATTTT. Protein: CASSHQTGGSGDTQYF.

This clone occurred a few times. As DNA, the CDR3 is TGTGCCAGCAGTCAGCGGACAGGGTCTAATCAGCCCCAGCATTTT. The encoded protein is CASSQRTGSNQPQHF. The V and J genes are TRBV2 and TRBJ1-5; 8 positions agree with TRBD1. This CDR3 is built from 15 residues. Germline V gives CDR1 SNHLY, CDR2 FYNNEI. Unmatched junction bases numbered 7, after V lost 5 bases and J lost 4 bases. The full variable domain, with the rest looked up from reference TRBV2 and TRBJ1-5, is EPEVTQTPSHQVTQMGQEVILRCVPISNHLYFYWYRQILGQKVEFLVSFYNNEISEKSEIFDDQFSVERPDGSNFTLKIRSTKLEDSAMYFCASSQRTGSNQPQHFGDGTRLSIL.

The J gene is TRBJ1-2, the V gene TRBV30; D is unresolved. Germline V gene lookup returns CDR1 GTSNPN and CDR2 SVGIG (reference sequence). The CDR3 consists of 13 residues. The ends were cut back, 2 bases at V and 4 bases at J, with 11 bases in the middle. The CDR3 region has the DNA TGTGCCTGGAGTCCGAACGCGGGCTATGGCTACACCTTC. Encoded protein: CAWSPNAGYGYTF.

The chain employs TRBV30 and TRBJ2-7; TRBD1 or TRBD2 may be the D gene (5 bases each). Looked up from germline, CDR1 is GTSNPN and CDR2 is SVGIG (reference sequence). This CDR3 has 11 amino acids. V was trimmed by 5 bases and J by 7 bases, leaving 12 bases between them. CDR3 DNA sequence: TGTGCCTGGGGTGGGACGGGAGAGCAGTACTTC. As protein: CAWGGTGEQYF.

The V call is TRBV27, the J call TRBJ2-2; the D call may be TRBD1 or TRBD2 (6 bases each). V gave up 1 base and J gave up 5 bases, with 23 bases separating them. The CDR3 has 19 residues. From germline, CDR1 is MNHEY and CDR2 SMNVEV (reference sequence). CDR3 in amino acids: CASSLYQGRSSRGTGELFF. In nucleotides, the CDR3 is TGTGCCAGCAGTTTATATCAGGGGAGAAGTTCCCGGGGGACCGGGGAGCTGTTTTTT.

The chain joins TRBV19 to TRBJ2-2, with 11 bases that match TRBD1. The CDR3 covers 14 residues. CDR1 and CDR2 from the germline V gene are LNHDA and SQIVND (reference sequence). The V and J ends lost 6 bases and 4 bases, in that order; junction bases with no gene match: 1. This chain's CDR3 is CASRGTGGTGELFF. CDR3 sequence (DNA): TGTGCCAGTAGAGGGACAGGGGGCACCGGGGAGCTGTTTTTT.

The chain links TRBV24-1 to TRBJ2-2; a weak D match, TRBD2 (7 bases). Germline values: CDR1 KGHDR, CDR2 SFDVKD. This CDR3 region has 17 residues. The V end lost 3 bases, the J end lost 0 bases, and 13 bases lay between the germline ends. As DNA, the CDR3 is TGTGCCACCAGTGATCTGGGGGGGCACGCGAACACCGGGGAGCTGTTTTTT. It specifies CATSDLGGHANTGELFF.

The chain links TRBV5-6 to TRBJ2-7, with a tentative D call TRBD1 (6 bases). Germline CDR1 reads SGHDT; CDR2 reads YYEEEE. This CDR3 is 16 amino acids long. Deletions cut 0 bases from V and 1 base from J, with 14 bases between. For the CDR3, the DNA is TGTGCCAGCAGCTTGGCATACCCACAGGGTTCCTACGAGCAGTACTTC. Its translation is CASSLAYPQGSYEQYF. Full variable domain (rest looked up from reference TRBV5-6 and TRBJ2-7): DAGVTQSPTHLIKTRGQQVTLRCSPKSGHDTVSWYQQALGQGPQFIFQYYEEEERQRGNFPDRFSGHQFPNYSSELNVNALLLGDSALYLCASSLAYPQGSYEQYFGPGTRLTVT.